Below are 25 T cell receptor beta chains sequenced from a single sample in a study of early T cells in non-severe SARS-CoV-2 infection. TCRdb itself ran the 5' RACE reads through MiXCR, one entry per CDR3 protein. The table includes fewer than 35,000 distinct CDR3 sequences, about 5.7% detected once. The specimen sequenced was whole blood. The receptor source for this set is an adult who was a healthcare worker with PCR-confirmed SARS-CoV-2 infection or an uninfected control (not recorded which).

This chain joins TRBV14 and TRBJ1-2, with 8 bases that match TRBD1. Germline V CDR1 and CDR2: SGHDN, FVKESK. The CDR3 sequence is 13 residues long. Trimming removed 1 base from V and 8 bases from J; junction bases left unmatched: 3. CDR3 nucleotides: TGTGCCAGCAGCCAAGGGACAGGGCTAGGCTACACCTTC. Amino acid sequence: CASSQGTGLGYTF.

This clonotype was counted at least ten times. J is TRBJ1-2 and V is TRBV11-3; D gene uncertain. The CDR3 sequence is 12 residues long. V was pared by 5 bases and J by 9 bases, with 13 bases between. Germline CDR1 SGHNT, CDR2 YENEEA. For the CDR3, the DNA is TGTGCCAGCAGCCTCCGGGCAAGAAGCTACACCTTC. Its translation is CASSLRARSYTF.

Details on this clonotype: Possible read error: a much larger clone is one base away. Lacking the conserved final phenylalanine or tryptophan, this CDR3 likely reflects a read error. CDR3 DNA: TGCAGTGCCGACCCCACGGCTTCTGGGGCCAACGTCCTGACTTCC. Residues: CSADPTASGANVLTS. V is TRBV20-1 and J is TRBJ2-6; no definite D call. This CDR3 region has 15 residues. In germline, CDR1 is DFQATT, CDR2 SNEGSKA (reference sequence). The V and J ends lost 6 bases and 1 base respectively, with 13 bases between them.

This clonotype was observed many times. The chain combines TRBV6-4 with TRBJ2-2; D possibly corresponds to TRBD2 (6 bases). CDR1 and CDR2 (germline): MRHNA, SNTAGT. The CDR3 loop spans 15 amino acids. The V gene lost 3 bases and the J gene lost 1 base, with 9 bases spanning the gap. The CDR3 DNA reads TGTGCCAGCAGTGAATACGGGGGGAACACCGGGGAGCTGTTTTTT. Translating gives CASSEYGGNTGELFF.

In this sample, this clonotype turned up a few times. The chain employs TRBV24-1 and TRBJ2-3; D might be TRBD1 or TRBD2, each matching 5 bases. V lost 5 bases and J lost 1, with 12 bases in between. The CDR3 is made up of 15 amino acids. Germline loops: CDR1 KGHDR, CDR2 SFDVKD. DNA for the CDR3: TGTGCCACCAGTGTTTGGGACGATCGCACAGATACGCAGTATTTT. This encodes CATSVWDDRTDTQYF.

Only one count was recorded for this clonotype. The genes are TRBV21-1 and TRBJ1-3. TRBV21-1 is listed as a pseudogene. CDR3 size: 16 residues. CDR3 coding DNA: TGTGCCAGCAGCAAATCCACGGCACACTCTGGAAACACCATATATTTT. Translated, it gives CASSKSTAHSGNTIYF.

This clonotype was detected a few times. The chain is built from TRBV6-5 and TRBJ2-1; weak D call: TRBD2 (5 bases). The CDR3 is 14 residues long. CDR1 and CDR2 from the germline V gene are MNHEY and SVGAGI. The germline V and J ends were trimmed by 0 bases and 6 bases, with 9 bases remaining between them. CDR3 protein: CASSYSTGGNEQFF. The CDR3 nucleotides read TGTGCCAGCAGTTACTCGACTGGAGGCAATGAGCAGTTCTTC.

This clonotype was found many times. The gene calls are TRBV11-2 and TRBJ1-5; TRBD1 is a possible D gene (6 bases). The CDR3 contains 14 residues. V lost 1 base and J 7 bases, leaving 11 bases between the germline ends. The germline V gene has CDR1 SGHAT and CDR2 FQNNGV. CDR3 amino acids: CASSLAGESQPQHF. Written as DNA, the CDR3 is TGTGCCAGCAGCTTAGCAGGGGAAAGCCAGCCCCAGCATTTT.

Worth noting for this clonotype: A read error may be the cause here, since a much bigger clone is one base away. The chain links TRBV5-6 to TRBJ2-5, with no clear D. The germline CDR1 and CDR2 sequences are SGHDT and YYEEEE. The CDR3 consists of 14 residues. The CDR3 region has the DNA TGTGCCAGCAGCTTGTTGACCAACCAAGTGACCCAGTACTTC. It is translated as CASSLLTNQVTQYF.

This clonotype has a count of ten or more. The genes are TRBV20-1 and TRBJ1-1, with D possibly being TRBD1 (5 bases). Per germline, CDR1 DFQATT and CDR2 SNEGSKA (reference sequence). The CDR3 contains 14 residues. V lost 6 bases, J lost 3 bases, and 17 bases lay in between. CDR3: CSAGGLGGDTEAFF. The CDR3 DNA sequence: TGCAGTGCGGGAGGACTGGGAGGGGACACTGAAGCTTTCTTT.

The rearrangement links TRBV4-1 to TRBJ2-7; D is tentatively TRBD1 or TRBD2 (6 bases each). Germline V gene sequence: CDR1 MGHRA, CDR2 YSYEKL. The CDR3 has 13 amino acids. The ends were cut back, 2 bases at V and 5 bases at J, with 10 bases in the middle. The CDR3 coding sequence is TGCGCCAGCAGCCAAAACAGGGAGGACGAGCAGTACTTC. Translating it yields CASSQNREDEQYF.

V usage is TRBV27 and J usage is TRBJ1-4; D may be TRBD1 (6 bases). Trimming removed 7 bases at V and 8 bases at J, with 17 bases between. CDR3 length: 14 residues. Germline V gene sequence: CDR1 MNHEY, CDR2 SMNVEV (reference sequence). The CDR3 reads CASTSQGSNEKLFF. CDR3 sequence (DNA): TGTGCCAGCACATCGCAGGGGAGTAACGAAAAACTGTTTTTT.

This clonotype has at least ten counts. The chain couples TRBV28 to TRBJ2-3, with 10 bases aligning to TRBD2. This CDR3 contains 15 residues. With 3 bases clipped from V and 7 bases from J, the junction kept 7 bases outside the gene matches. From germline, CDR1 is MDHEN and CDR2 SYDVKM. The CDR3 DNA sequence: TGTGCCAGCAGTTTCGCTCTAGCGGGAGTAAATACGCAGTATTTT. Its protein product is CASSFALAGVNTQYF.

At least ten counts were recorded for this clonotype. This chain uses TRBV30 with TRBJ1-1, with unresolved D. CDR1 is GTSNPN and CDR2 is SVGIG in the germline V gene (reference sequence). This CDR3 has 12 amino acids. Trimming pared 4 bases from V and 0 bases from J, leaving 6 bases between. Written as DNA, the CDR3 is TGTGCCTGGAATTCTATGAACACTGAAGCTTTCTTT. Its protein is CAWNSMNTEAFF.

A few counts support this clonotype. The chain employs TRBV2 and TRBJ2-7; D may correspond to TRBD1 or TRBD2 (7 bases each). Germline V gene lookup returns CDR1 SNHLY and CDR2 FYNNEI. The CDR3 extends over 14 amino acids. V lost 5 bases to trimming and J lost 5 bases, with 16 bases between them. The CDR3 is CASSTDRTSNEQYF. CDR3 coding DNA: TGTGCCAGCAGTACGGACAGGACTAGTAACGAGCAGTACTTC.

This clonotype was seen repeatedly, ten times or more. The gene calls are TRBV25-1 and TRBJ1-6; 7 bases map to TRBD1. Germline V gives CDR1 MGHDK, CDR2 SYGVNS. The ends lost 6 bases at V and 9 bases at J; junction bases unmatched: 8. This CDR3 is 14 amino acids long. CDR3 amino acids: CASRSQGRSSPLHF. Here the CDR3 DNA reads TGTGCCAGCAGATCACAGGGGCGCTCTTCACCCCTCCACTTT.

This clonotype was detected ten times or more. V usage is TRBV7-9 and J usage is TRBJ1-1, with D unresolved. The CDR3 consists of 14 residues. The germline V and J ends were trimmed by 5 bases and 0 bases, with 10 bases remaining between them. Per the germline V gene, CDR1 is SEHNR and CDR2 is FQNEAQ (reference sequence). The CDR3 spells CASSPLTVNTEAFF. The CDR3 DNA sequence: TGTGCCAGCAGCCCCCTGACGGTGAACACTGAAGCTTTCTTT.

CDR3: CASSLSGSTVSDTQYF. CDR3 sequence (DNA): TGTGCCAGCAGCTTAAGCGGGAGTACGGTATCAGATACGCAGTATTTT. The V call is TRBV7-2, the J call TRBJ2-3; 8 bases are a match to TRBD2. This CDR3 comprises 16 residues. From germline, CDR1 is SGHTA and CDR2 FQGNSA. V gave up 2 bases and J gave up 4 bases; unmatched junction bases: 8.

The CDR3 sequence: CSASLDTQYF. CDR3 sequence (DNA): TGCAGTGCTTCCTTAGATACGCAGTATTTT. The genes are TRBV20-1 and TRBJ2-3, with unresolved D. Germline V gives CDR1 DFQATT, CDR2 SNEGSKA (reference sequence). This CDR3 is built from 10 residues. Trimming removed 5 bases from V and 5 bases from J, with 5 bases in between.

This clonotype is medium-sized by share. This chain's CDR3 is CASSFQTMVVGFPNTEAFF. In DNA, the CDR3 is TGTGCCAGCAGTTTCCAGACCATGGTGGTAGGTTTCCCGAACACTGAAGCTTTCTTT. V gene TRBV11-3 combines with J gene TRBJ1-1; no clear D gene. V was cut by 6 bases and J by 1 base, with 27 bases left in between. Germline assignment: CDR1 SGHNT and CDR2 YENEEA. The CDR3 extends over 19 amino acids.

The gene calls are TRBV3-1 and TRBJ2-1; TRBD2 matches at 11 bases. Germline lookup yields CDR1 LGHDT and CDR2 YNNKEL (reference sequence). V shed 4 bases, J shed 2 bases, and the junction held 7 bases outside the gene matches. The CDR3 has 17 amino acids. The CDR3 here is CASSPYISGGAYNEQFF. The DNA for the CDR3 is TGTGCCAGCAGCCCCTATATTAGCGGGGGGGCCTACAATGAGCAGTTCTTC.

This clonotype was observed at least ten times. The J gene is TRBJ2-3, the V gene TRBV29-1; D is undetermined. In germline, CDR1 is SQVTM, CDR2 ANQGSEA. This CDR3 comprises 14 residues. The V end was cut by 0 bases, the J end by 4 bases, with 11 bases between. This CDR3 reads CSVEDLGVADTQYF. The CDR3 DNA reads TGCAGCGTTGAAGATCTTGGGGTAGCAGATACGCAGTATTTT.

Many counts were recorded for this clonotype. The J gene is TRBJ1-2, the V gene TRBV20-1; the match to TRBD1 covers 11 bases. Germline CDR1 is DFQATT and CDR2 is SNEGSKA (reference sequence). This CDR3 is built from 15 residues. The V gene end was trimmed by 6 bases and the J gene end by 8 bases; junction bases not matched to a gene: 14. The CDR3 here is CSATNPGQGVRGYTF. In nucleotides, the CDR3 is TGCAGTGCCACAAATCCGGGACAGGGGGTGAGAGGCTACACCTTC.

This clonotype occurred many times. This chain links TRBV5-4 with TRBJ1-4, with no clear D. The V end was cut by 4 bases, the J end by 3 bases, with 13 bases between. Germline V gene data show CDR1 as SGHNT and CDR2 as YYREEE (reference sequence). The CDR3 extends over 15 amino acids. The CDR3 region has the DNA TGTGCCAGCAGCACCGGACGGCAATCTAATGAAAAACTGTTTTTT. Amino acids: CASSTGRQSNEKLFF.

The J gene is TRBJ1-5, the V gene TRBV20-1; D call uncertain. The CDR3 is made up of 13 amino acids. CDR1 DFQATT and CDR2 SNEGSKA come from the germline V gene (reference sequence). V dropped 1 base and J dropped 2 bases, with 6 bases sitting between them. The CDR3 reads CSARVQGNQPQHF. CDR3 DNA sequence: TGCAGTGCTAGAGTACAAGGCAATCAGCCCCAGCATTTT.